Below, one T cell receptor (beta chain) is given with its context. What it recognizes is unknown. The CDR3 spans 12 residues. Trimming removed 6 bases from V and 6 bases from J, with 10 bases in between. The data derive from a study of molecular identifiers for immune sequencing clone quantification. Study-wide points: In naive cells, clones above 20 RNA copies held under 1% of molecules, whereas in effector cells they held over 99%.

Listed TCR primers, together with previously described methods, were used for the bulk TCR libraries. MiXCR, applied by TCRdb to the PCR reads, yields one record per CDR3 protein. Among 100,000 or so distinct CDR3 sequences listed, 36% were seen once. The sequence was collected from a human donor in good health. Some libraries in this study had Jurkat cell RNA spiked in. This chain connects TRBV12-3 or TRBV12-4 to TRBJ2-3; D unresolved. The source material was naive CD8+ T cells from blood, with Jurkat cell RNA spiked in. Indicated subset: FACS-sorted CD8+CD4-CCR7+CD45RA+ naive T cells. CDR3 sequence reads: CASSELRDTQYF. The CDR3 DNA is TGTGCCAGCAGCGAGCTGCGGGATACGCAGTATTTT.